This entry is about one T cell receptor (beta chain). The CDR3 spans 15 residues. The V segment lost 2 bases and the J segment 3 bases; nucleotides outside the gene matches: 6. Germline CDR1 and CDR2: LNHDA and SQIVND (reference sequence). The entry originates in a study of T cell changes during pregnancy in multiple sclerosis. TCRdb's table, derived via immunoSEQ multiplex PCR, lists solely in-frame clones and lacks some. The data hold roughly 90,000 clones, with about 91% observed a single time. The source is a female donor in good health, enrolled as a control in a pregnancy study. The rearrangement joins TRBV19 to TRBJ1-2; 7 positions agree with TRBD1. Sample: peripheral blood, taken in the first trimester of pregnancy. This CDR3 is CASSITPTGDYGYTF. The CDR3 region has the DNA TGTGCCAGTAGTATAACCCCAACAGGGGACTATGGCTACACCTTC.